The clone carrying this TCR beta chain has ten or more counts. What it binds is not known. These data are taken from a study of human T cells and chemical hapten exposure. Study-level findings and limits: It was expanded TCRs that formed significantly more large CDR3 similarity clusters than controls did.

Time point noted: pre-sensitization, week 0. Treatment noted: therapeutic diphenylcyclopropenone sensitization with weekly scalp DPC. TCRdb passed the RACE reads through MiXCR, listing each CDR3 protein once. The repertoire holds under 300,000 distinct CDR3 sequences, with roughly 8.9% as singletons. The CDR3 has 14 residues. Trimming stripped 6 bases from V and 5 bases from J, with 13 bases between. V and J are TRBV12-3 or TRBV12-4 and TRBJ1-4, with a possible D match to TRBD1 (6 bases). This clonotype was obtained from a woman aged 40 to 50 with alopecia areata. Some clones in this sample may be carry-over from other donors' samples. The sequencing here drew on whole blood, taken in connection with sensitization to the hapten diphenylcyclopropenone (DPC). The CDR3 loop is CASRDSERNEKLFF. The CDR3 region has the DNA TGTGCCAGCAGGGACAGTGAGAGAAATGAAAAACTGTTTTTT.